The sequence of this T cell receptor (beta chain) was determined in a study of identical twins. This clonotype turned up a few times. The authors used template switching to add a universal primer site and gave cDNA unique molecular identifiers. One entry per CDR3 protein results from TCRdb running MiXCR on the 5' RACE reads. The sample holds about 520,000 distinct CDR3 sequences; approximately 22% are singletons and the top ten take around 0.9%. This CDR3 contains 14 residues. Between the trimmed V and J ends, which lost 5 bases and 0 bases, there was a span of 7 bases. Germline CDR1 reads MNHEY; CDR2 reads SMNVEV (reference sequence). The sample was also linked to a second study, of T cells expressing NK-cell markers. That report notes: In sorted CD3+CD56+NKG2C+, CD3+CD56+NKG2C- and CD3+CD56-NKG2C+ T cells, TCR beta repertoires were obtained. In a handful of donors, dominant NKG2C+ clonotypes were roughly 1.0-8% of CD8+ T cells. These same clonotypes (in four donors) also led the CD3+CD56-NKG2C+ fraction.

What was sequenced was CD4+ T cells sorted from blood. V gene TRBV27 combines with J gene TRBJ1-4; no reliable D call. The source is a woman younger than 30 in good health. The CDR3 loop is CASSAFATNEKLFF. The CDR3 bases are TGTGCCAGCAGTGCGTTTGCAACTAATGAAAAACTGTTTTTT.